The T cell receptor beta chain under discussion was sequenced for a study of vaccination and CD4 T cells after COVID-19. The treatment: roughly nine-day PBMC culture with coronavirus spike peptide pools or control peptides (ViraFEST assay). This clonotype was observed a handful of times. Its target is unknown. With the Oncomine TCR Beta short-read assay, DNA from cultured CD4+ T cells was sequenced. TCRdb re-derived calls from the PCR reads in MiXCR, one entry per CDR3 protein. This table has about 14,000 distinct CDR3 sequences, 50% to 60% appearing once. The CDR3 covers 14 residues. From germline, CDR1 is MNHEY and CDR2 SMNVEV (reference sequence). The V end was cut by 7 bases, the J end by 1 base, with 12 bases between.

The sample comprised CD4+ T cells from blood, cultured in vitro. The chain recombines TRBV27 with TRBJ2-3; D unresolved. This sequence originates from a human donor who had recovered from COVID-19. CDR3 DNA sequence: TGTGCCAGCAATTCAGACTCGCGCACAGATACGCAGTATTTT. Translated, it gives CASNSDSRTDTQYF.